This entry concerns a single TCR beta chain. The data were taken from a study of blood T cell repertoires in COVID-19. On the study more broadly: COVID-19 samples collected from the United States, Italy and Spain covered acute and convalescent phases. Sources were T cells, B-cell-depleted T cells, or PBMCs; the material itself was cDNA or gDNA.

V gave up 4 bases and J gave up 5 bases, with 8 bases separating them. The germline V gene encodes CDR1 MNHEY and CDR2 SVGAGI. The CDR3 is 12 residues long. In the original analysis: Amplifying reference gene primers gave estimates of nucleated cell counts. Data came from immunoSEQ multiplex PCR; TCRdb stores just in-frame clones and leaves some out. From that table come the V and J calls and clone size; the DNA was used to work out D and trimming. The sample includes roughly 73,000 clones, about 88% of them seen just once. The chain uses TRBV6-5 and TRBJ2-5; D perhaps matches TRBD2 (5 bases). Input material: peripheral blood. The TCR was taken from a man between 65 and 85 years old with active or convalescent COVID-19. The CDR3 nucleotides are TGTGCCAGCAGTTTTTCGGGGGAGACCCAGTACTTC. Translated: CASSFSGETQYF.